Following are 7 T cell receptor beta chains from one sample sequenced in a study of T-cell memory formation after mild COVID-19. MiXCR, run by TCRdb on the 5' RACE reads, gives a single entry per CDR3 protein. This table holds around 450,000 distinct CDR3 sequences, more than 20% found once. The sequenced sample consisted of PBMCs or a T cell subset sorted from them (not recorded which). These receptors were collected from an adult woman who had mild COVID-19 (a few samples of this study predate the infection). Cell type and time point are not known.

CDR3 nucleotides: TGTGCCAGCAGCTTATGGGTCAGGGGGCCCACTGAAGCTTTCTTT. It translates to CASSLWVRGPTEAFF. The chain links TRBV13 to TRBJ1-1; the match to TRBD1 covers 8 bases. Germline lookup yields CDR1 PRHDT and CDR2 FYEKMQ (reference sequence). The CDR3 consists of 15 residues. The junction had 6 bases not matched to a gene; V was cut back by 2 bases and J by 4 bases.

CDR3 in amino acids: CSARSPGRVFETQYF. The CDR3 DNA follows: TGCAGTGCTAGGTCCCCCGGCAGGGTTTTCGAGACCCAGTACTTC. The chain uses TRBV20-1 and TRBJ2-5; TRBD1 is a possible D gene (5 bases). CDR1 and CDR2 from the germline V gene are DFQATT and SNEGSKA (reference sequence). The CDR3 extends over 15 amino acids. Trimming left V 3 bases short and J 5 bases short, with 19 bases between.

Only a few counts were recorded for this clonotype. This chain connects TRBV3-1 to TRBJ1-5, with D unresolved. CDR3 length: 17 residues. Trimming removed 2 bases at V and 5 bases at J, with 19 bases between. From germline, CDR1 is LGHDT and CDR2 YNNKEL (reference sequence). This chain's CDR3 is CASSQLMGSVLDQPQHF. DNA for the CDR3: TGTGCCAGCAGCCAACTGATGGGTTCGGTCCTCGATCAGCCCCAGCATTTT.

The chain has TRBV5-1 and TRBJ2-7, with D maybe TRBD2 (6 bases). Trimming cost V 3 bases and J 3 bases, with 19 bases left between them. Germline assignment: CDR1 SGHRS and CDR2 YFSETQ. This CDR3 region has 16 residues. In DNA, the CDR3 is TGCGCCAGCAGCTCCCCGCGTGGGGACTCCTACTACGAGCAGTACTTC. Amino acids: CASSSPRGDSYYEQYF.

This rearrangement joins TRBV7-2 to TRBJ1-4; TRBD1 aligns across 7 bases. Germline lookup yields CDR1 SGHTA and CDR2 FQGNSA. The CDR3 extends over 16 amino acids. After removal of 5 bases from V and 5 bases from J, the junction contained 11 bases not matched to a gene. CDR3 in DNA: TGTGCCAGCAGCCCCCCCATGACAGGGAGGAATGAAAAACTGTTTTTT. Translating gives CASSPPMTGRNEKLFF.

This clonotype was counted between two and nine times. This chain links TRBV6-5 with TRBJ1-2; 9 nucleotides match TRBD1. Germline CDR1 reads MNHEY; CDR2 reads SVGAGI. The CDR3 is 14 amino acids. V shed 7 bases and J 8 bases; nucleotides not matched to a gene: 11. The CDR3 region has the DNA TGTGCCAGCACTCCGGGACAGGGCTTTGTGGGCTACACCTTC. This sequence encodes CASTPGQGFVGYTF.

This clonotype was seen a handful of times. The chain carries TRBV6-5 and TRBJ1-2; D gene ambiguous. The CDR3 spans 12 residues. Trimming took 7 bases from V and 2 from J, leaving 8 bases between them. Germline-derived CDR1 and CDR2 are MNHEY and SVGAGI. CDR3 DNA: TGTGCCAGCAAACGGATAAACTATGGCTACACCTTC. Translated, it gives CASKRINYGYTF.